One T cell receptor (beta chain) is described in this entry. No antigen is known for it. No base quality information exists; no much larger clone differs at one position. The method behind the library was the immunoSEQ multiplex PCR assay. A mixture of 60 forward primers for TCR Vbeta segments and 13 reverse primers for TCR Jbeta segments was used in the multiplex PCR. A multiplex PCR assay on genomic DNA amplified the CDR3 region of rearranged TCR beta genes. The Illumina HiSeq System was used to sequence the amplified TCR beta libraries as 87-base-pair reads. From the authors' description of their analysis: In a later analysis, around 80 million unique TCR beta chains were counted across the 500 to 850 repertoires, and approximately 11 million of these chains were shared by at least two donors. Raw reads were error-corrected and collapsed into unique sequences by a nearest-neighbor algorithm in which closely related sequences were merged to remove PCR and sequencing errors. To assign V, D and J gene segments, CDR3 sequences were aligned to IMGT reference sequences. For a sequence to be retained, a match of at least six nucleotides to both a V gene segment and a J gene segment was required. A rearrangement was called productive if the CDR3 had no stop codons and remained in frame with V and J, and every other rearrangement was called non-productive. Following IMGT convention, CDR3 was defined as the stretch from the second conserved V-encoded cysteine up to the conserved J-encoded phenylalanine. In an earlier analysis of just under 600 of the donors, sequences lacking an unambiguous match to a single V gene segment were excluded. In an earlier analysis of a few hundred of the donors, V segments were called functional above 56.7% productive rearrangements and were called segregating when the between-donor standard deviation exceeded 5%. A statistical classification framework was built to diagnose cytomegalovirus status from the catalog of TCR beta chain sequences. A later analysis assigned V and J genes by comparing TCR nucleotide sequences with IMGT/GENE-DB human TR gene sequences. The TCRdist pipeline was used in a later analysis to assign CDR3 sequences and most-parsimonious VDJ recombination scenarios. In a later analysis, every TCR beta chain was defined by the combination of its CDR3 amino acid sequence and its V-gene family, and reads without a unique V-gene family were dropped. In a later analysis, fewer than 650 highly shared, low-generation-probability nucleotide sequences were removed to address suspected cross-contamination and a sequencing artifact. In a later analysis, a clonal expansion index was calculated for each public chain from normalized within-repertoire ranks of inferred template counts. Generation probabilities in a later analysis came from a VDJ recombination model fitted to out-of-frame rearrangements, and those results were checked against IGoR. A later analysis scored TCR-TCR, TCR-HLA and TCR-CMV co-occurrence with hypergeometric tests, applying a repertoire-size bias correction to TCR pairs. A later analysis estimated false discovery rates by permuting HLA or CMV assignments 20 times. In a later analysis, co-occurring TCRs were grouped using DBSCAN, with TCRdist sequence similarity added in when clustering inside HLA-allele-positive subsets. Repertoires with fewer than 30,000 or more than 120,000 public chains, plus five repertoires with anomalous nucleotide sharing, were excluded from co-occurrence clustering. TCRdb took over this immuneACCESS table, retaining in-frame rearrangements with V and J assigned. Such tables are incomplete; in checked studies, under half of the missing clones stem from an unresolved V gene, and the remainder is unexplained. That table supplies the V and J calls and clone size; D and trimming were determined from the DNA. In this sample the table shows about 200,000 clones, more than 60% of which occur a single time. About 0.22% of the sample is in the top ten clones.

This sample was taken from a study of cytomegalovirus exposure and HLA in healthy donors (dated by TCRdb to between 2016 and 2019). In terms of the full investigation: According to an earlier analysis of around 600 of the donors, about 179 million T cells yielded 90 million to 140 million unique TCR beta sequences and 250 to 350 Gb of sequence data. To predict cytomegalovirus infection status, the study brought together high-throughput TCR immunosequencing, statistical association of individual TCRs with disease status, and machine learning. Because of strong linkage in the cohort, five DR-DQ haplotypes were treated as single units for association and clustering. Donor age, sex, ethnicity and CMV serostatus were compiled together with the repertoire data. Among 300 to 500 genotyped donors of the cohort, an average of approximately 200,000 unique TCR beta nucleotide sequences was sequenced per donor, of which about 18% were non-productive. HLA typing covered class I and class II loci at four-digit resolution. A later genetic analysis took genome-wide SNP genotypes for about 65% of the 666 donors and used that subset as a discovery cohort. Rather than using new phenotypic data, the later analysis identified candidate immune exposures from TCR beta sequences and from how often those sequences occurred across donors. A later analysis re-examined previously published TCR beta repertoires from more than 650 donors and added high-resolution HLA genotyping to investigate patterns of TCR occurrence. An early release covering about 600 HLA-typed donors comprised about 300 gigabases of sequencing data and roughly 86 million unique TCR sequences. Among the roughly 400 genotyped donors, around 81% belonged to the genetic ancestry cluster associated with self-reported Caucasian donors. All discovery cohort repertoires had been generated using a single sequencing platform. The study aimed to test whether cataloging public T cell receptors could reveal signatures of past pathogen exposure. Typing coverage varied by locus: about 620-640 donors for A, B, C, DRB1 and DQB1; approximately 520 for DQA1; approximately 570 for DPA1; roughly 450 for DPB1. The T cell repertoires of 700 or so subjects were profiled by immunosequencing and related to cytomegalovirus serostatus. An earlier analysis of 587 of the donors used high-throughput TCR beta sequencing to judge whether each TCR beta V gene segment behaved as functional or pseudogenic. Besides the first cohort of 666 subjects, a separate validation cohort made up of 120 or so different subjects was used.

The paper's findings and limits, for the study overall: For the cohort, immune exposure information was limited to CMV serostatus. According to a later analysis, most CMV-associated TCR beta chains appeared to be HLA-restricted, and the HLA associations seemed to be driven largely by CMV exposure. Compared with equally common non-associated chains, HLA-associated TCR beta chains in a later analysis were more clonally expanded and had lower generation probabilities. Broadly in line with IMGT annotations, most TCR beta V segments showed up in productive rearrangements about 87% or about 30% of the time in an earlier analysis of 450 to 750 of the donors. Assigning TCR associations to individual alleles was difficult when HLA alleles, especially DR and DQ, strongly co-occurred. HLA typing was unavailable for some donors at each locus, so association tests used only the typed subset. In a later genetic analysis, fewer N-insertions in productive TCRs were reported among donors in an Asian-associated ancestry cluster than the roughly 640-donor mean. An association between a missense DCLRE1C variant and V-gene and J-gene trimming of TCR beta chains was found in a later genetic analysis and replicated in an independent cohort. Sequencing depth was assumed to be roughly uniform across donors in the presence/absence analyses, though that assumption may not hold. Several of the top co-occurrence clusters appeared to be linked to parvovirus B19, influenza, CMV and Epstein-Barr virus, according to a later analysis. According to the authors, the approach could potentially be generalized to other disease states and immunological phenotypes. Linkage disequilibrium might explain the correlated functional status among segregating V segments, but an unknown experimental factor could not be ruled out. In both the original and validation cohorts, the classifier was reported to diagnose cytomegalovirus status with high specificity and sensitivity. Only TCR beta chains were sequenced in this cohort, and the absence of alpha or paired-chain data limited detectable features. Specific HLA alleles were associated with 16,951 TCR beta sequences at a false discovery rate of 0.05 in a later analysis. Because counts were too low, under 20 rarely observed V segments, including chromosome 9 orphons, were left out of the earlier analysis of roughly 600 of the donors. A further reported finding was that TCR beta sequences accurately predicted the HLA-A and HLA-B alleles for most subjects in the first cohort. A few of the identified cytomegalovirus-associated TCR beta chains were confirmed in vitro to be specific for cytomegalovirus antigens. A total of 150 to 200 TCR beta chains were listed by the study as associated with cytomegalovirus. Most TCR sequences were observed very rarely across donors, whereas some public TCRs were present in many individuals. A later analysis found that TCR association rates varied across HLA loci, with DRB1 alleles showing the most associated TCRs and HLA-C alleles the fewest. Because the 87-base-pair reads could not distinguish some IMGT-functional V segments, including TRBV6-2 and TRBV6-3, those segments were excluded. The sequencing pipeline was judged likely to have produced a cluster of highly shared sequence variants as a technical artifact.

In total, about 650 healthy bone marrow donors made up the cohort. At the time of sampling, all cohort members were nominally healthy, though unrecorded immune exposures were likely present. The donor was CMV seronegative and was included in the group of 352 seronegative cohort members. A peripheral blood sample was provided by each donor, and peripheral blood mononuclear cells were used for TCR beta sequencing. The Qiagen DNeasy Blood Extraction Kit was used to extract genomic DNA from the blood cell samples. V is cut by 1 base and J by 5 bases, and the space between the germline ends is 15 bases. Including cysteine and phenylalanine, the CDR3 has 15 amino acids. Here the CDR3 DNA is all that survives: 45 bases in frame from base 1.

Here the chain combines TRBV5-3 and TRBJ1-2; a tentative D match to TRBD1 spans 6 bases. TRBV5-3 has ORF status, its function being uncertain. The sequence was collected from a girl aged 2-10 years in good health and CMV-seronegative. The specimen was PBMCs. This receptor has the CDR3 CARSLTPGHEYGYTF. In nucleotides, the sequence is TGTGCCAGAAGCTTGACCCCGGGACATGAATATGGCTACACCTTC.